This T cell receptor (beta chain) originates from a study of CD8 T cells in Susac syndrome (dated by TCRdb to the late 2010s). Study-wide context: Repertoire sequencing was used to test whether CD8+ T cell activation and differentiation in Susac syndrome was antigen driven.

The study at large found these results: The study acknowledged that relatively few individuals were included in the TCR sequencing and HLA analysis.

From a lookup of the germline V gene, CDR1 and CDR2 are SGHDT and YYEEEE. The CDR3 covers 15 residues, taking in both the cysteine and the phenylalanine. Just CDR3 DNA is preserved here, 45 bases in frame from base 1. Compared with germline, V lacks 2 bases and J lacks 6 bases; bases without a gene match: 9. For this clonotype: Its target antigen remains unknown. The sample holds no much larger clone one base away, and base qualities are not on file.

Peripheral blood CD8+ and CD4+ T cells from healthy donors, Susac syndrome patients and multiple sclerosis patients were profiled by high-throughput TCR beta sequencing. Healthy donors were age- and sex-matched controls. Bulk CD8+ and CD4+ T cells were purified by magnetic negative isolation, while CD8+ TEMRA cells were enriched using FACS. Blood was collected in EDTA tubes and processed within 24 hours, with PBMCs isolated through density gradient centrifugation. PBMCs intended for TCR sequencing were cryopreserved in liquid nitrogen and thawed later in a water bath at 37 degrees C. The sorted or isolated CD4+, CD8+ and CD8+ TEMRA cells had a purity of 90% or higher. RNA was extracted using the RNeasy kit, and roughly 0.45 to 1 microgram was reverse transcribed with random hexamers. TCR beta CDR3 regions were amplified with the immunoSEQ multiplex PCR assay covering 54 Vbeta and 13 Jbeta segments. PCR amplification bias was corrected using a synthetic template baseline for primer optimization and computational correction. For the original study's pipeline: Reads were annotated to V, D and J genes per IMGT and analyzed with immunoSEQ Analyzer, keeping only productive sequences. To calculate clonality, Shannon entropy was normalized by log2 of the number of productive unique sequences and then subtracted from one. For each patient and control, public and private clones were evaluated within the 100 most prevalent clones. A clone was defined as Susac-specific if it was absent from the healthy and MS cohorts, from around 960 published viral clones and from other ImmuneACCESS disease sequences. Using fastp at Q25 and MiXCR, TCRdb reprocessed the public reads and kept productive beta chains. Rows are combined by CDR3 protein, so each entry shows the most common genes and DNA. TCRdb assigned the V and J calls; the authors' analysis was not used. The table for this sample lists approximately 190,000 distinct CDR3 sequences; roughly 92% of them were counted only once. The ten top clones hold around 0.1% of the sample.

The chain was built from TRBV5-6 and TRBJ2-7; 9 nucleotides in the junction match TRBD1. The source is a human donor in good health. The specimen was CD4+ T cells from PBMCs. The DNA reads TGTGCCAGCAGCTTCTGGGACAGGGCCCCCCTCGAGCAGTACTTC. Its amino acids are CASSFWDRAPLEQYF.